These T cell receptor beta chains were read from a single sample in a study of PD-1 blockade in classical Hodgkin lymphoma. Profiling relied on immunoSEQ multiplex PCR, and the TCRdb table lists in-frame clones only, not all of them. The sample carries about 97,000 clones, approximately 88% recorded once. Material: peripheral blood mononuclear cells (PBMCs), obtained at baseline. The receptors were sampled from a human donor with classical Hodgkin lymphoma. The CDR3 runs from the conserved cysteine through the conserved F or W. The order of the fields is clone size, CDR3 length, V gene, J gene, D gene, CDR3 protein, CDR3 DNA. The D gene is left open where the match is weak. A row's size may be missing; if present it is once, few, many or a size class.

>few|16|TRBV7-3|TRBJ2-1|NA
CASSLGPARGHNEQFF
TGTGCCAGCAGCTTAGGACCGGCCAGGGGACACAATGAGCAGTTCTTC
>NA|16|TRBV2|TRBJ2-1|TRBD2
CASTGLAGSSYNEQFF
TGTGCCAGCACGGGACTAGCGGGAAGCTCCTACAATGAGCAGTTCTTC
>few|12|TRBV7-8|TRBJ2-7|NA
CASSLAMAEQYF
TGTGCCAGCAGCTTAGCAATGGCCGAGCAGTACTTC
>NA|15|TRBV9|TRBJ2-1|TRBD2
CASRLRDYNLDEQFF
TGTGCCAGCAGGCTCCGGGACTACAACCTAGATGAGCAGTTCTTC
>NA|12|TRBV6-4|TRBJ2-1|NA
CASSDNYGEQFF
TGTGCCAGCAGTGACAATTACGGTGAGCAGTTCTTC
>NA|14|TRBV7-2|TRBJ2-7|NA
CASSLAHSAYEQYF
TGTGCCAGCAGCTTAGCGCATTCAGCATACGAGCAGTACTTC
>NA|14|TRBV5-4|TRBJ1-3|TRBD1
CASSVMTGRNTIYF
TGTGCCAGCAGCGTAATGACAGGGAGAAACACCATATATTTT
>NA|14|TRBV5-1|TRBJ2-7|TRBD1
CASSLVQGALEQYF
TGCGCCAGCAGCTTGGTTCAGGGGGCGCTTGAGCAGTACTTC
>NA|15|TRBV7-3|TRBJ1-6|NA
CASSLMSGGNSPLHF
TGTGCCAGCAGCTTAATGAGTGGTGGAAATTCACCCCTCCACTTT
>NA|15|TRBV18|TRBJ2-2|NA
CASSSTFQNTGELFF
TGTGCCAGCTCATCGACTTTCCAGAACACCGGGGAGCTGTTTTTT
>NA|14|TRBV7-8|TRBJ2-7|NA
CASSLVGGRNEQYF
TGTGCCAGCAGCTTAGTAGGAGGGAGGAACGAGCAGTACTTC
>NA|11|TRBV20-1|TRBJ2-3|NA
CSLRAGDTQYF
TGCAGTCTTAGAGCGGGAGATACGCAGTATTTT
>NA|11|TRBV27|TRBJ2-1|NA
CASRGDNEQFF
TGTGCCAGCAGGGGCGACAATGAGCAGTTCTTC
>NA|16|TRBV18|TRBJ1-2|NA
CASSPGREGIGYGYTF
TGTGCCAGCTCCCCTGGCCGTGAGGGGATAGGGTATGGCTACACCTTC
>NA|16|TRBV27|TRBJ2-3|NA
CASSLSTGSSTDTQYF
TGTGCCAGCAGTTTATCGACAGGTTCTAGCACAGATACGCAGTATTTT
>NA|15|TRBV5-4|TRBJ2-3|NA
CASSSGIPSTDTQYF
TGTGCCAGCAGCTCCGGGATACCTAGCACAGATACGCAGTATTTT
>NA|13|TRBV10-3|TRBJ1-4|NA
CAISESNNEKLFF
TGTGCCATCAGTGAGAGCAATAATGAAAAACTGTTTTTT